This TCR beta chain was observed in a study of PD-1 blockade in classical Hodgkin lymphoma. Clones were read by immunoSEQ multiplex PCR, and TCRdb kept only the in-frame ones, dropping some. The profile covers about 93,000 clones, with roughly 91% appearing a single time and around 2.4% taken by the ten largest. On this clone itself: The antigen is unknown.

The CDR3 spans 16 residues. Germline loops: CDR1 MGHRA, CDR2 YSYEKL. V dropped 1 base and J dropped 0 bases, with 10 bases sitting between them. No patient escaped relapse after autologous stem cell transplantation, and brentuximab vedotin exposure varied. Under best response, outcomes were complete response, partial response or progressive disease. Study-level points and caveats: Complete responders' baseline diversity resembled that of newly diagnosed patients. Whatever underlies the repertoire differences (possibly disease activity or prior therapy) remains undefined. Exclusion removed patients who began nivolumab under 1 year after ASCT.

The receptor comes from a human donor with classical Hodgkin lymphoma. The specimen was peripheral blood mononuclear cells (PBMCs), collected before the second cycle of nivolumab. This rearrangement joins TRBV4-1 to TRBJ1-3; no clear D. The CDR3 spells CASSQVPTSSGNTIYF. Here the CDR3 DNA reads TGCGCCAGCAGCCAAGTCCCCACGAGCTCTGGAAACACCATATATTTT.